This T cell receptor beta chain was identified during a study of T cells in tumors after PD-1 blockade. For the study at large: Peripheral blood samples averaged around 33,000 unique clonotypes and over 95,000 templates.

Produced via immunoSEQ multiplex PCR; TCRdb's table is partial and in-frame only. The repertoire includes roughly 59,000 clones, around 77% of them detected once, and 13% sits in the top ten. The TCR originated in a human donor with basal cell carcinoma. The sequencing here drew on PBMCs, taken before anti-PD-1 treatment.

The CDR3 DNA reads TGTGCCAGCAGTGCAGGGAGGTCCACTGAAGCTTTCTTT. Translating it yields CASSAGRSTEAFF. V and J are TRBV2 and TRBJ1-1, with D possibly being TRBD1 (5 bases). With 4 bases removed from V and 4 bases from J, the gap between germline ends came to 10 bases. Germline-derived CDR1 and CDR2 are SNHLY and FYNNEI. The CDR3 runs 13 residues.